This T cell receptor beta chain stems from a study of control samples from healthy donors and cancer patients. J was trimmed by 3 bases and V by 2 bases; bases with no gene match: 7. This CDR3 contains 17 residues. Germline CDR1 is LGHNA and CDR2 is YNFKEQ. In its sample, this clone ranks as medium-sized. The repertoire was sequenced with immunoSEQ multiplex PCR; TCRdb's copy has only in-frame clones and lacks some. The data contain about 140,000 clones, roughly nine tenths of them singletons. V is TRBV4-2 and J is TRBJ2-2, with 9 nucleotides matching TRBD1. The sequence was obtained from a man between 18 and 35 years old in good health. Sequenced sample: blood. The CDR3 protein is CASSQLGTGSDTGELFF. The DNA for the CDR3 is TGTGCCAGCAGCCAACTAGGGACAGGGAGTGACACCGGGGAGCTGTTTTTT.